This T cell receptor (beta chain) stems from a study of blood T cell repertoires in COVID-19. Study context: The origin of the acute and convalescent COVID-19 samples was the United States, Italy and Spain. Nucleic acid was either cDNA or gDNA, and it came from T cells, B-cell-depleted T cells, or PBMCs.

How the authors handled the data: Cell counts per sample came from amplifying reference gene primers. The table came from immunoSEQ multiplex PCR; TCRdb's copy has only in-frame clones and leaves some out. The V and J calls and the clone size are those of that table, but D and trimming were determined from the DNA. The table records about 330,000 clones, 86% of them present only once. Trimming removed 1 base from V and 0 bases from J; junction bases left unmatched: 8. CDR1 is SGHTA, CDR2 FQGNSA, per germline. CDR3 length equals 17 residues. This chain links TRBV7-2 with TRBJ2-7; the match to TRBD2 covers 8 bases. The receptor was isolated from a woman between 45 and 60 years old with acute or convalescent COVID-19. The sequenced sample was peripheral blood. The CDR3 region is CASSLGSSGLNSYEQYF. The CDR3 DNA reads TGTGCCAGCAGCTTAGGGTCTAGCGGGCTAAACTCCTACGAGCAGTACTTC.